This T cell receptor delta chain comes out of a study of gammadelta T cells in human blood (TCRdb year 2020). General study outcomes and caveats: In the study, polyclonal expansion of innate gamma-delta T cells immediately after birth was reported to appear to be driven by microbial exposure.

Comments on this clone: Its antigen is not yet known. Since a much larger clone is just one base distant, this may be a read error.

The method behind the library was RT-PCR. Sequencing was carried out with an Illumina MiSeq. TCRdb called clones from the public reads with CATT, and repeated DNA sequences were later combined into one row. The sample table holds 750 to 950 delta-chain clones, of which around 65% were seen once. 25% to 30% of the sample goes to the ten largest clones. CDR1 and CDR2 are read off the germline V gene as GEAIGNYY and EKD. For this chain, trimming is 0 bases at the V end and 0 bases at the J end, and the number of junction bases without a gene match is 12. Taken from cysteine to phenylalanine, the CDR3 has 22 residues. Only the CDR3 DNA stays, 66 bases, in frame from base 1.

The material sequenced was Vgamma9Vdelta2 gamma-delta T cells from adult blood. This receptor was identified in a human donor. Recombination linked TRDV2 to TRDJ3, with 11 junctional bases fitting TRDD3. The sequenced DNA: TGTGCCTGTGACACCACCCACCTGGGGGATACACAGAGCTCCTGGGACACCCGACAGATGTTTTTC. Protein translation: CACDTTHLGDTQSSWDTRQMFF.